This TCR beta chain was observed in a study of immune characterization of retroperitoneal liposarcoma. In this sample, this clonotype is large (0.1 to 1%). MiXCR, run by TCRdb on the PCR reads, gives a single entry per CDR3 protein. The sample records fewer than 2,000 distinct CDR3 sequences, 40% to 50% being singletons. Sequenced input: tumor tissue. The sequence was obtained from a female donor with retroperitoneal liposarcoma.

Here the CDR3 reads CATPTSLAGGQETQYF. The CDR3 bases are TGTGCCACCCCAACCTCCCTAGCGGGGGGCCAAGAGACCCAGTACTTC. The V and J genes are TRBV6-1 and TRBJ2-5; 11 bases are shared with TRBD2. J lost 1 base, V lost 10 bases, and 11 bases had no gene match. This CDR3 is built from 16 residues. In germline, CDR1 is MNHNS, CDR2 SASEGT.